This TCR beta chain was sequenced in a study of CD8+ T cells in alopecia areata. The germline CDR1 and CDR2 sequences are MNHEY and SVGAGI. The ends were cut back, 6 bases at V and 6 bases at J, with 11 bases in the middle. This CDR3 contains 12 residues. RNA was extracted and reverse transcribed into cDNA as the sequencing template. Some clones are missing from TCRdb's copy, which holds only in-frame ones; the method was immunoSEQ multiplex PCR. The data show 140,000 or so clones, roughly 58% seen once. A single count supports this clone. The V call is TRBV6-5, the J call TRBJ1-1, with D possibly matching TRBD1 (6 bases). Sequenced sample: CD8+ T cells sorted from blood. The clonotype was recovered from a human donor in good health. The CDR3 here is CASRETGSEAFF. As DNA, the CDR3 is TGTGCCAGCAGGGAAACAGGGTCTGAAGCTTTCTTT.